The rows below give T cell receptor beta chains drawn from one sample of a study of cytomegalovirus exposure and HLA in healthy donors. Assay: immunoSEQ multiplex PCR; the TCRdb copy retains only in-frame clones and omits some. The table shows about 140,000 clones, with 80% to 85% occurring only once. Sequenced input: PBMCs. All receptors derive from a female donor in good health and CMV-seronegative. Both conserved end residues are part of each CDR3.

V gene	CDR3 protein
TRBV27	CASSPLTGYEQYF
TRBV5-1	CASSQGLAGVDTQYF
TRBV28	CASSSRTFAKNIQYF
TRBV5-1	CASSFAGGGRNTGELFF
TRBV4-2	CASSPTQGLAGDNEQFF
TRBV6-1	CASSGGTGITNVLTF
TRBV7-3	CASSPGQGRTGGRGEQFF
TRBV6-1	CASIELAGGYEQYF
TRBV10-2	CASSESWTIYEQYF
TRBV11-2	CASSPRRDAGTDTQYF
TRBV29-1	CSVELETQYF
TRBV6-1	CASSVGLASGEQFF
TRBV5-1	CASSPGTGSSGTEAFF
TRBV28	CASRQTGEGYTF
TRBV4-1	CASSPLVDRVFQPQHF
TRBV18	CASSPGTGGSYEQYF
TRBV19	CASSTLLAEAQETQYF
TRBV5-1	CASSPGQGGGYTF
TRBV6-5	CASSTRTGKTFF
TRBV6-1	CASSEPGQGINSPLHF
TRBV6-5	CASSYGGGYGYTF
TRBV7-9	CASSPRLAVTYEQYF
TRBV27	CASSQGTGGVTQYF
TRBV18	CASSFNRQGARETQYF
TRBV6-6	CASSTGTGAYGYTF
TRBV4-1	CASSQDRLAGYNEQFF
TRBV5-6	CASSLAPHFQGYYGYTF
TRBV4-2	CASSLLPGAGEQYF
TRBV5-4	CASSLGGGQAEQYF
TRBV2	CASTRVETQYF
TRBV29-1	CSVDPSGIYNEQFF
TRBV29-1	CSVGGTHSYEQYF
TRBV6-6	CASSRQPQHF
TRBV4-1	CASGQGEKLFF
TRBV6-5	CASKGLNYEQYF
TRBV29-1	CSVPGARGYTF
TRBV18	CASSPVGAYMNTEAFF
TRBV5-4	CASSNPGDAFF
TRBV27	CASSSPHRLAGELEQYF
TRBV2	CASRDLGAAAYEQYF
TRBV7-3	CASRKELRGLPEVETQYF
TRBV5-6	CASSPGIWSDTQYF
TRBV5-4	CASSPGIHQPQHF
TRBV30	CAWSRTSGRRNIQYF
TRBV2	CASTLGESNQPQHF
TRBV13	CASSLERGLSSGELFF
TRBV18	CASSPGQGAWTDTQYF
TRBV5-6	CASSRASGPLTQYF